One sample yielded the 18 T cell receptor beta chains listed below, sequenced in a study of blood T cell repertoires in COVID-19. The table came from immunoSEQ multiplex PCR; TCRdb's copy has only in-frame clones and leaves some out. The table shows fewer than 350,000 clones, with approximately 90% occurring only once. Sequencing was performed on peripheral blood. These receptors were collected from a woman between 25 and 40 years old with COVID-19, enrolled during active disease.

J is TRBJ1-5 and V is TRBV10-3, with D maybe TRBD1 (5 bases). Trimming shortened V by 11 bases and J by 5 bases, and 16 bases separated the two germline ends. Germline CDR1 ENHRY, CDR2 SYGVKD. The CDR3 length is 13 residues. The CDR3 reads CAASGGGDQPQHF. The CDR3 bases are TGTGCCGCAAGCGGGGGTGGGGATCAGCCCCAGCATTTT.

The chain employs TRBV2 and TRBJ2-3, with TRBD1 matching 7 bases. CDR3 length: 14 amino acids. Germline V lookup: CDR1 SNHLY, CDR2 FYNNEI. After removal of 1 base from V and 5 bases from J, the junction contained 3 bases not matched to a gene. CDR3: CASSEEGAGDTQYF. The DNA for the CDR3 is TGTGCCAGCAGTGAAGAGGGGGCGGGAGATACGCAGTATTTT.

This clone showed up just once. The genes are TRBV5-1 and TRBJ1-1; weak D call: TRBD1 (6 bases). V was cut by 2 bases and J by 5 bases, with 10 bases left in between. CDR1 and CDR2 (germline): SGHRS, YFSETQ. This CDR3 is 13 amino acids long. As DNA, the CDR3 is TGCGCCAGCAGCTTAGGGAGGGGGACTGAAGCTTTCTTT. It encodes CASSLGRGTEAFF. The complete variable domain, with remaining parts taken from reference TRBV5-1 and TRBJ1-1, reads KAGVTQTPRYLIKTRGQQVTLSCSPISGHRSVSWYQQTPGQGLQFLFEYFSETQRNKGNFPGRFSGRQFSNSRSEMNVSTLELGDSALYLCASSLGRGTEAFFGQGTRLTVV.

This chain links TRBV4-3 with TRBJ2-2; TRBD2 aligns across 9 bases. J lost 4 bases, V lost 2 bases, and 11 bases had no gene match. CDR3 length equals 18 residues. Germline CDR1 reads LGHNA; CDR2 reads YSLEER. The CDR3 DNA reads TGCGCCAGCAGCCAAATGGTAGCGGGGGCCTGGCGCACCGGGGAGCTGTTTTTT. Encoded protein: CASSQMVAGAWRTGELFF.

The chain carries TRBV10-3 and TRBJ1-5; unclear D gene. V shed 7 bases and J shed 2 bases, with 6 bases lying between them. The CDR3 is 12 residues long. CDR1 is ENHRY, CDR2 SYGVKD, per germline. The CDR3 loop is CAIKEGNQPQHF. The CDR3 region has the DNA TGTGCCATCAAGGAGGGCAATCAGCCCCAGCATTTT.

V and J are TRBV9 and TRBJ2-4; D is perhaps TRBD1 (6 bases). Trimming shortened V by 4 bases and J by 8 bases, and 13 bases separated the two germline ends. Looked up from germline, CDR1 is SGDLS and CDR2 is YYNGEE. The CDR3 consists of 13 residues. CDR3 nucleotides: TGTGCCAGCAGCCCAGGGGCGAGGGACATTCAGTACTTC. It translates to CASSPGARDIQYF.

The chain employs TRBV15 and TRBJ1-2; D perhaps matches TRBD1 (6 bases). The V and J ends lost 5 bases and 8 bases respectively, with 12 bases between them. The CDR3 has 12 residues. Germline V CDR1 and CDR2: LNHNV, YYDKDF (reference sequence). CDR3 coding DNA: TGTGCCACCAGCCCCACAGGGAGCGGCTACACCTTC. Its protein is CATSPTGSGYTF.

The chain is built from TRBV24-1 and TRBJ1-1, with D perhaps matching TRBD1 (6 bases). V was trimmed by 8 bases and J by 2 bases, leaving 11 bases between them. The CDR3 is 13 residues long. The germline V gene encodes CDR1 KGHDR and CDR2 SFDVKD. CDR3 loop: CATTGGPNTEAFF. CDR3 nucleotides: TGTGCCACCACGGGGGGCCCCAACACTGAAGCTTTCTTT.

CDR3 sequence reads: CASSLGTAAPYEQYV. The CDR3 coding sequence is TGTGCCAGCAGCTTAGGGACAGCGGCTCCCTACGAGCAGTACGTC. The chain combines TRBV7-8 with TRBJ2-7; a possible D gene is TRBD1 (6 bases). Germline V gene data show CDR1 as SGHVS and CDR2 as FQNEAQ. The V gene lost 1 base and the J gene lost 2 bases, with 12 bases spanning the gap. This CDR3 comprises 15 residues.

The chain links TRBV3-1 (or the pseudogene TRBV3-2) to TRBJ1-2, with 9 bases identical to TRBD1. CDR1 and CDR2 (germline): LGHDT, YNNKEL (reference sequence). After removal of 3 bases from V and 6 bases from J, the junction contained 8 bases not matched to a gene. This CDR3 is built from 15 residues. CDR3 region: CASSQADRGYNGYTF. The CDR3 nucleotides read TGTGCCAGCAGCCAGGCAGACAGGGGGTATAATGGCTACACCTTC.

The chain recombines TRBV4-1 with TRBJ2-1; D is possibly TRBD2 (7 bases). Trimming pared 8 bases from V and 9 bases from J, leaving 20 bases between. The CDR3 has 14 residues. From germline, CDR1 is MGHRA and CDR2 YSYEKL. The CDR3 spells CASAAGAISIEQFF. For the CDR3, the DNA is TGCGCCAGCGCCGCGGGGGCGATTTCTATTGAGCAGTTCTTC.

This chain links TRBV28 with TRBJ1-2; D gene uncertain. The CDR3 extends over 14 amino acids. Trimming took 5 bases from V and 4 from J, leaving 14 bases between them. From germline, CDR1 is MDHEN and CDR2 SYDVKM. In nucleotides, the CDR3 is TGTGCCAGCAGTCCTACGATAAGTCTCTATGGCTACACCTTC. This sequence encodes CASSPTISLYGYTF.

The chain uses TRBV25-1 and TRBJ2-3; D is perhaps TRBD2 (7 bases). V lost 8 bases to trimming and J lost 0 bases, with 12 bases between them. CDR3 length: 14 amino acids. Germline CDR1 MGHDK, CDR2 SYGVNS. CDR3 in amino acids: CASSRGGSTDTQYF. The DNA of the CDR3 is TGTGCCAGCTCGAGGGGGGGGAGCACAGATACGCAGTATTTT.

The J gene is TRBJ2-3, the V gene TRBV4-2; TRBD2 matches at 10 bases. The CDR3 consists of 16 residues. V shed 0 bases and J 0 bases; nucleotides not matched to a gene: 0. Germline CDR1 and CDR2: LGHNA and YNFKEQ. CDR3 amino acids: CASSQELAGSTDTQYF. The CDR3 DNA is TGTGCCAGCAGCCAAGAACTAGCGGGGAGCACAGATACGCAGTATTTT.

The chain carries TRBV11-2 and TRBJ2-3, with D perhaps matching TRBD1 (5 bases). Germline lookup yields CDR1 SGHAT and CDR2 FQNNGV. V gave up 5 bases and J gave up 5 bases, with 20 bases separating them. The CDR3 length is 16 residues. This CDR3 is CASSRSDSPLGDTQYF. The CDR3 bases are TGTGCCAGCAGCCGTTCCGACAGCCCCCTTGGAGATACGCAGTATTTT.

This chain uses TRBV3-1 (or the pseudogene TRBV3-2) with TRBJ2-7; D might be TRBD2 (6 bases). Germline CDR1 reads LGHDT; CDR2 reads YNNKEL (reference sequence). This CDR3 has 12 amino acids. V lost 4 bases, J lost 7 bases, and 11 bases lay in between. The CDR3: CASSPGAGEQYV. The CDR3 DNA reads TGTGCCAGCAGCCCAGGCGCGGGGGAGCAGTACGTC.

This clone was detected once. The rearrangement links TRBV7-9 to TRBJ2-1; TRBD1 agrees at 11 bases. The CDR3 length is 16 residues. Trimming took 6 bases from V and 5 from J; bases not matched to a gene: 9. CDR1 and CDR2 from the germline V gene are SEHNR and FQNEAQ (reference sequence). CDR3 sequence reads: CASSYRGTGGHNEQFF. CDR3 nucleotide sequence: TGTGCCAGCAGTTACCGGGGGACAGGGGGGCACAATGAGCAGTTCTTC.

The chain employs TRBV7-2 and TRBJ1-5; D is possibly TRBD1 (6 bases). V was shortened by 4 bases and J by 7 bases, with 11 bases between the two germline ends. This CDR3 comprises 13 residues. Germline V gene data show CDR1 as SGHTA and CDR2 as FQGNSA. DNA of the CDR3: TGTGCCAGCAGCTCCCGGACAGCCCAGCCCCAGCATTTT. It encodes CASSSRTAQPQHF.